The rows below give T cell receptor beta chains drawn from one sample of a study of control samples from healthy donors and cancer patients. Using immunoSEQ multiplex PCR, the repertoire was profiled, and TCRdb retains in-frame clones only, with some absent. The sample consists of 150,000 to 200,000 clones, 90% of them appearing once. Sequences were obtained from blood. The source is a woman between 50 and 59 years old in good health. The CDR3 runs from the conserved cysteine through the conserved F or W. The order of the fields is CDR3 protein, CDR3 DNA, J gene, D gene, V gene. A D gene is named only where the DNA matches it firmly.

CASSADRGYSNQPQHF TGTGCCAGCAGTGCCGACAGGGGTTATAGCAATCAGCCCCAGCATTTT TRBJ1-5 TRBD1 TRBV27
CASTGTSGYEQYF TGTGCCAGCACCGGGACTAGCGGATACGAGCAGTACTTC TRBJ2-7 TRBD2 TRBV12-3/TRBV12-4
CASSLGTGTDTQYF TGTGCCAGCAGCCTTGGGACGGGCACAGATACGCAGTATTTT TRBJ2-3 . TRBV7-7
CASSLGVLAGNEQFF TGTGCCAGCAGCTTAGGTGTGCTAGCGGGTAATGAGCAGTTCTTC TRBJ2-1 TRBD2 TRBV7-6
CASSLGVGQFRTDTQYF TGTGCCAGCAGCTTAGGTGTTGGGCAATTTCGCACAGATACGCAGTATTTT TRBJ2-3 . TRBV7-2
CASSLASGRLNEQFF TGTGCCAGCAGCTTGGCTAGCGGGAGGTTGAATGAGCAGTTCTTC TRBJ2-1 TRBD2 TRBV5-6
CASSLMSGGYLLPSYEQYF TGTGCCAGCAGCTTAATGTCAGGTGGATACCTGCTCCCATCCTACGAGCAGTACTTC TRBJ2-7 . TRBV11-2
CASSQDRGLGGYTF TGCGCCAGCAGCCAGGACAGGGGACTAGGTGGCTACACCTTC TRBJ1-2 TRBD1 TRBV4-3
CASSLLQGNYGYTF TGTGCCAGCAGCCTACTACAGGGGAACTATGGCTACACCTTC TRBJ1-2 TRBD1 TRBV9
CASGPGQGVLNTEAFF TGCGCCAGCGGCCCGGGACAGGGGGTGTTGAACACTGAAGCTTTCTTT TRBJ1-1 TRBD1 TRBV5-1
CAWATGTGSYEPYF . TRBJ2-7 . TRBV30
CASSPQGVDGYTF TGTGCCAGCAGCCCACAGGGGGTTGATGGCTACACCTTC TRBJ1-2 TRBD1 TRBV3-1/TRBV3-2
CSASRGPLEAQYF TGCAGTGCTAGTAGGGGTCCCCTCGAGGCCCAGTACTTC TRBJ2-5 . TRBV20-1
CASSFSTRETDTQYF TGTGCCAGCAGCTTCTCAACAAGGGAGACAGATACGCAGTATTTT TRBJ2-3 . TRBV5-5
CASSHPRGGASTGELFF TGTGCCAGCAGCCACCCGCGCGGGGGGGCATCCACCGGGGAGCTGTTTTTT TRBJ2-2 TRBD2 TRBV7-3
CASSQEAGRIYNEQFF TGCGCCAGCAGCCAAGAGGCCGGACGGATCTACAATGAGCAGTTCTTC TRBJ2-1 . TRBV4-3
CATSGGAGTNYGYTF TGTGCCACCAGTGGGGGGGCAGGTACTAACTATGGCTACACCTTC TRBJ1-2 . TRBV24-1
CAWSEHQGNYGYTF TGTGCCTGGAGTGAACATCAGGGTAACTATGGCTACACCTTC TRBJ1-2 . TRBV30
CASSPGTGGYGYTF TGTGCCAGCAGCCCCGGGACAGGGGGCTATGGCTACACCTTC TRBJ1-2 TRBD1 TRBV2
CAISPSQLGSQETQYF TGTGCCATCAGCCCCTCCCAGCTAGGTAGCCAAGAGACCCAGTACTTC TRBJ2-5 . TRBV10-3
CAWNRAHSLTDEQFF TGTGCCTGGAATCGGGCCCACTCCCTGACGGATGAGCAGTTCTTC TRBJ2-1 . TRBV30
CASSSGWTGELFF TGTGCCAGCAGCTCCGGGTGGACCGGGGAGCTGTTTTTT TRBJ2-2 . TRBV7-9
CASSLLVSGRMVVTDTQYF TGTGCCAGCAGCTTGTTAGTTAGCGGGAGGATGGTTGTCACAGATACGCAGTATTTT TRBJ2-3 TRBD2 TRBV5-4
CASSQDQGRNTIYF TGCGCCAGCAGCCAAGACCAGGGAAGAAACACCATATATTTT TRBJ1-3 . TRBV4-3
CASHFGLNEKLFF TGTGCCAGCCATTTCGGACTTAATGAAAAACTGTTTTTT TRBJ1-4 . TRBV19
CASSEARHSGNIQYF TGTGCCAGCAGTGAAGCTAGACATTCGGGAAACATTCAGTACTTC TRBJ2-4 . TRBV2